Below, 11 T cell receptor beta chains from the same sample are listed, as sequenced in a study of blood T cells in healthy people across ages. It was with a sample-barcoded 5' primer and a J-beta primer mix that a second PCR of roughly 7 to 12 cycles was run. TCRdb re-called the 5' RACE reads through MiXCR, storing one row per CDR3 protein. The table has about 900,000 distinct CDR3 sequences, 40% to 60% seen once. Sequenced sample: blood. Receptors were obtained from a man between 25 and 39 years old in good health.

The rearrangement uses TRBV15 and TRBJ1-1, with a weak D call TRBD1 (5 bases). CDR3 size: 15 residues. V dropped 0 bases and J dropped 4 bases, with 12 bases sitting between them. Germline V gene data show CDR1 as LNHNV and CDR2 as YYDKDF (reference sequence). CDR3 loop: CATSRDTGYTTEAFF. Written as DNA, the CDR3 is TGTGCCACCAGCAGAGATACAGGTTATACCACTGAAGCTTTCTTT. The variable domain in full, completed from reference TRBV15 and TRBJ1-1, reads DAMVIQNPRYQVTQFGKPVTLSCSQTLNHNVMYWYQQKSSQAPKLLFHYYDKDFNNEADTPDNFQSRRPNTSFCFLDIRSPGLGDTAMYLCATSRDTGYTTEAFFGQGTRLTVV.

This clonotype appeared a few times. This sequence joins TRBV27 and TRBJ2-5; TRBD2 might be the D (6 bases). The CDR3 extends over 13 amino acids. The germline V gene encodes CDR1 MNHEY and CDR2 SMNVEV (reference sequence). Trimming took 3 bases from V and 5 from J, leaving 10 bases between them. The CDR3 loop is CASSFLGGETQYF. The CDR3 nucleotides read TGTGCCAGCAGTTTTCTCGGAGGGGAGACCCAGTACTTC.

The chain uses TRBV28 and TRBJ2-5, with 7 positions matching TRBD2. Germline lookup yields CDR1 MDHEN and CDR2 SYDVKM. After removal of 6 bases from V and 8 bases from J, the junction contained 6 bases not matched to a gene. The CDR3 covers 12 residues. The DNA for the CDR3 is TGTGCCAGCAGAGGACCGGGGGGAACCCAGTACTTC. Translating it yields CASRGPGGTQYF.

This clonotype was seen a handful of times. The rearrangement joins TRBV20-1 to TRBJ2-1, with TRBD1 matching 9 bases. V was pared by 5 bases and J by 5 bases, with 10 bases of the junction left unmatched. CDR1 is DFQATT and CDR2 is SNEGSKA in the germline V gene (reference sequence). The CDR3 has 15 residues. The CDR3 spells CSAVFLQGADNEQFF. In DNA, the CDR3 is TGCAGTGCTGTATTTTTACAGGGGGCGGACAATGAGCAGTTCTTC.

This clonotype turned up a few times. This chain joins TRBV29-1 and TRBJ2-5; no definite D call. Matching the DNA end better, TRBJ2-7 makes the J call doubtful. The CDR3 extends over 12 amino acids. The germline CDR1 and CDR2 sequences are SQVTM and ANQGSEA. In DNA, the CDR3 is TGCAGCGTTAGGGATTGGGGAAACGAGCAGTACTTC. Its protein is CSVRDWGNEQYF.

The chain has TRBV12-3 or TRBV12-4 and TRBJ2-1; 9 nucleotides align to TRBD2. With 5 bases clipped from V and 4 bases from J, the junction kept 9 bases outside the gene matches. The CDR3 sequence is 16 residues long. The CDR3 region has the DNA TGTGCCAGCAGTAAGGGCCTAGCGGGGACTTACAATGAGCAGTTCTTC. As protein: CASSKGLAGTYNEQFF.

Worth noting for this clonotype: The junction and the germline gene differ at one end; a read error may be behind it. The rearrangement uses TRBV11-2 and TRBJ2-2; TRBD2 might be the D (5 bases). Germline V lookup: CDR1 SGHAT, CDR2 FQNNGV. The CDR3 spans 13 residues. The CDR3 is CAGSLEPGGELFF. CDR3 DNA: TGTGCCGGCAGCTTAGAACCGGGAGGGGAGCTGTTTTTT.

This clonotype has just a few counts. CDR3 loop: CASSRDGTNEKLFF. The CDR3 DNA reads as TGTGCCAGCAGTCGGGACGGTACTAATGAAAAACTGTTTTTT. The V and J genes are TRBV6-5 and TRBJ1-4; tentatively, D is TRBD1 (5 bases). Germline-derived CDR1 and CDR2 are MNHEY and SVGAGI. V was shortened by 5 bases and J by 2 bases, with 9 bases between the two germline ends. The CDR3 contains 14 residues.

The V call is TRBV5-5, the J call TRBJ1-2; no definite D call. Germline CDR1 and CDR2: SGHKS and YYEKEE (reference sequence). CDR3 length: 15 residues. The germline V and J ends were trimmed by 6 bases and 1 base, with 16 bases remaining between them. CDR3 amino acids: CASIPAPGINYGYTF. The CDR3 DNA follows: TGTGCCAGCATCCCAGCCCCCGGAATTAACTATGGCTACACCTTC.

This sequence joins TRBV7-2 and TRBJ2-5, with D unclear. This CDR3 comprises 12 residues. The germline V and J ends were trimmed by 6 bases and 11 bases, with 16 bases remaining between them. CDR1 is SGHTA, CDR2 FQGNSA, per germline. The CDR3 nucleotides read TGTGCCAGCAGTCGAGAGGTCCCGCCTCAGTACTTC. Translated: CASSREVPPQYF.

V usage is TRBV3-1 and J usage is TRBJ2-3; TRBD2 matches 10 bases. Germline values: CDR1 LGHDT, CDR2 YNNKEL (reference sequence). The CDR3 has 17 amino acids. With 4 bases clipped from V and 8 bases from J, the junction kept 15 bases outside the gene matches. CDR3 coding DNA: TGTGCCAGCAGCCCCTCGGGGCAGCGGGGGGGCCGTGGTACGCAGTATTTT. Translation: CASSPSGQRGGRGTQYF.